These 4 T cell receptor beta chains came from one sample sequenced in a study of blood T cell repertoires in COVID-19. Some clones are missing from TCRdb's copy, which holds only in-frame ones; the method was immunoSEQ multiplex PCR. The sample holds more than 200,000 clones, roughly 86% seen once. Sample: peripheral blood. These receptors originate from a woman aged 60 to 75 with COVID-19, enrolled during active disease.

CDR3 sequence: CASSASAGVTDTQYF. The CDR3 nucleotides read TGTGCCAGTAGCGCCTCAGCGGGAGTCACAGATACGCAGTATTTT. The rearrangement uses TRBV19 and TRBJ2-3; 8 bases map to TRBD2. The CDR3 runs to 15 residues. V shed 6 bases, J shed 2 bases, and the junction held 7 bases outside the gene matches. Germline assignment: CDR1 LNHDA and CDR2 SQIVND (reference sequence).

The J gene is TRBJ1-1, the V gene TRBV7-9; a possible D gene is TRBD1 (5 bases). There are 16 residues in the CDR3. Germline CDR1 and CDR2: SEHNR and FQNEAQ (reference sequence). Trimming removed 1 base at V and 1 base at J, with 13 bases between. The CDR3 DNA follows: TGTGCCAGCAGCTTAGGGACGGGGGTTGGGAACACTGAAGCTTTCTTT. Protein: CASSLGTGVGNTEAFF.

The DNA for the CDR3 is TGTGCCATCAGTGAGCCCGGACTAACAAACACCGGGGAGCTGTTTTTT. This translates into CAISEPGLTNTGELFF. This chain joins TRBV10-3 and TRBJ2-2, with D possibly TRBD2 on 6 matching bases. Per the germline V gene, CDR1 is ENHRY and CDR2 is SYGVKD. The CDR3 has 16 amino acids. V was trimmed by 2 bases and J by 2 bases, leaving 12 bases between them.

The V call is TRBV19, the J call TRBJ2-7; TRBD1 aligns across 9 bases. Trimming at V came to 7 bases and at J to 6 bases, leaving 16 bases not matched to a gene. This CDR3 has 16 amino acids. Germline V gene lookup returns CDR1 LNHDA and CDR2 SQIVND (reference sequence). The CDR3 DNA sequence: TGTGCCAGTATCGATACCGGGACAGGGTTTGGGGGCGAGCAGTACTTC. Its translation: CASIDTGTGFGGEQYF.